Presented here are 19 T cell receptor beta chains from one specimen sequenced in a study of response to subunit inactivated influenza vaccine. TCRdb reprocessed the RT-PCR reads via MiXCR and lists one record per CDR3 protein. Of 500,000 to 700,000 distinct CDR3 sequences in the sample, 20% to 25% were seen once. The data were also submitted as part of a second study, on T cells expressing NK-cell markers. From that study: TCR beta cDNA was generated via 5'RACE template switching incorporating UMIs.

This material consisted of CD4+ T cells sorted from PBMCs, taken about 12 days after vaccination. The receptors stem from a man between 50 and 59 years old who received an inactivated influenza vaccine.

The chain recombines TRBV3-1 with TRBJ2-7, with TRBD2 matching 9 bases. The CDR3 consists of 15 residues. Trimming took 3 bases from V and 6 from J; bases not matched to a gene: 9. Germline V gene sequence: CDR1 LGHDT, CDR2 YNNKEL (reference sequence). The CDR3, as DNA: TGTGCCAGCAGCCAGCACGGCGGGAGGGCCCCCGAGCAGTACTTC. This encodes CASSQHGGRAPEQYF.

This clonotype was detected a few times. The chain recombines TRBV5-1 with TRBJ2-7; D remains unclear. CDR3 length: 12 residues. Trimming removed 0 bases at V and 6 bases at J, with 7 bases between. Germline values: CDR1 SGHRS, CDR2 YFSETQ. DNA for the CDR3: TGCGCCAGCAGCTTGGAAATGTCCGAGCAGTACTTC. Protein product: CASSLEMSEQYF. Drawing the rest from reference TRBV5-1 and TRBJ2-7, the complete variable domain is KAGVTQTPRYLIKTRGQQVTLSCSPISGHRSVSWYQQTPGQGLQFLFEYFSETQRNKGNFPGRFSGRQFSNSRSEMNVSTLELGDSALYLCASSLEMSEQYFGPGTRLTVT.

This clonotype has only a few counts. The chain recombines TRBV2 with TRBJ1-5, with 7 bases matching TRBD1. Trimming took 0 bases from V and 7 from J; bases not matched to a gene: 3. This CDR3 spans 14 amino acids. CDR1 and CDR2 (germline): SNHLY, FYNNEI. CDR3 protein: CASSEALQGQPQHF. The CDR3 DNA reads TGTGCCAGCAGTGAAGCCTTACAGGGGCAGCCCCAGCATTTT.

The V call is TRBV7-2, the J call TRBJ1-5; weak D call: TRBD1 (5 bases). The CDR3 has 15 amino acids. Germline V gene sequence: CDR1 SGHTA, CDR2 FQGNSA. The V and J ends lost 5 bases and 6 bases respectively, with 17 bases between them. The CDR3 DNA reads TGTGCCAGCAGCCTTGGTGCAAATACAGGTCAGCCCCAGCATTTT. Translation: CASSLGANTGQPQHF. Based on the CDR3 plus reference TRBV7-2 and TRBJ1-5, the full variable domain is GAGVSQSPSNKVTEKGKDVELRCDPISGHTALYWYRQSLGQGLEFLIYFQGNSAPDKSGLPSDRFSAERTGGSVSTLTIQRTQQEDSAVYLCASSLGANTGQPQHFGDGTRLSIL.

The CDR3 DNA sequence: TGCAGTGCTCCAAAGGGGTATATTGTTGATGAGCAGTTCTTC. It codes for CSAPKGYIVDEQFF. V and J are TRBV20-1 and TRBJ2-1, with D perhaps matching TRBD1 (5 bases). CDR3 length: 14 residues. V lost 5 bases, J lost 8 bases, and 19 bases lay in between. Germline V gene sequence: CDR1 DFQATT, CDR2 SNEGSKA (reference sequence).

This chain links TRBV3-1 with TRBJ2-5, with TRBD1 as a possible D gene (6 bases). V shed 1 base and J shed 5 bases, with 14 bases lying between them. Per germline, CDR1 LGHDT and CDR2 YNNKEL (reference sequence). This CDR3 has 15 residues. The CDR3 loop reads CASSQALGQSETQYF. CDR3 DNA sequence: TGTGCCAGCAGCCAAGCGCTCGGACAGTCTGAGACCCAGTACTTC.

The chain couples TRBV19 to TRBJ1-1; D is ambiguous. In germline, CDR1 is LNHDA, CDR2 SQIVND (reference sequence). The CDR3 loop spans 15 amino acids. The V end lost 3 bases, the J end lost 1 base, and 12 bases lay between the germline ends. The CDR3 reads CASSIARVSNTEAFF. The CDR3 DNA follows: TGTGCCAGTAGTATCGCAAGAGTGTCGAACACTGAAGCTTTCTTT.

J is TRBJ2-5 and V is TRBV9; 15 bases map to TRBD2. J gave up 0 bases and V 4 bases, and 4 bases lay outside the gene matches. The CDR3 has 17 residues. CDR1 is SGDLS, CDR2 YYNGEE, per germline. The CDR3 here is CASSPGTSGGHQETQYF. The DNA of the CDR3 is TGTGCCAGCAGCCCGGGGACTAGCGGGGGGCACCAAGAGACCCAGTACTTC.

The chain recombines TRBV12-3 or TRBV12-4 with TRBJ1-5, with D unclear. V lost 0 bases to trimming and J lost 0 bases, with 3 bases between them. This CDR3 is 14 amino acids long. The CDR3, as DNA: TGTGCCAGCAGTTTAGCACATAGCAATCAGCCCCAGCATTTT. Translating gives CASSLAHSNQPQHF.

This clonotype was recorded a few times. The rearrangement joins TRBV5-1 to TRBJ2-5, with TRBD2 as a possible D gene (6 bases). The germline V gene encodes CDR1 SGHRS and CDR2 YFSETQ. The CDR3 sequence is 13 residues long. V lost 4 bases to trimming and J lost 7 bases, with 14 bases between them. CDR3 residues: CASSQEGSMTQYF. The CDR3 coding sequence is TGCGCCAGCAGCCAGGAGGGTTCAATGACCCAGTACTTC.

The chain is built from TRBV7-6 and TRBJ2-1, with 8 bases that match TRBD2. The V gene's germline CDR1 is SGHVS and CDR2 FNYEAQ. The trim removed 5 bases at V and 5 bases at J, leaving 8 bases unmatched. The CDR3 is 15 amino acids. This CDR3 reads CASSVHAGRDNEQFF. DNA for the CDR3: TGTGCCAGCAGCGTACATGCCGGGAGGGACAATGAGCAGTTCTTC.

A few counts support this clonotype. This sequence joins TRBV28 and TRBJ2-7; D tentatively fits TRBD1 or TRBD2 (5 bases each). CDR3 length: 14 amino acids. V lost 6 bases to trimming and J lost 5 bases, with 17 bases between them. Germline V lookup: CDR1 MDHEN, CDR2 SYDVKM. For the CDR3, the DNA is TGTGCCAGCAGGATAGACAGAGGGATCAACGAGCAGTACTTC. This encodes CASRIDRGINEQYF.

The rearrangement joins TRBV7-9 to TRBJ2-3; TRBD1 matches 11 bases. The V gene end was trimmed by 5 bases and the J gene end by 6 bases; junction bases not matched to a gene: 10. Germline CDR1 is SEHNR and CDR2 is FQNEAQ (reference sequence). This CDR3 is 16 amino acids long. In DNA form, the CDR3 reads TGTGCCAGCAGCCCCCCGGGACAGGGGGTTTTGGATACGCAGTATTTT. This codes for CASSPPGQGVLDTQYF.

V and J are TRBV7-9 and TRBJ1-5, with D unresolved. V was clipped by 5 bases and J by 3 bases, with 11 bases between them. Germline loops: CDR1 SEHNR, CDR2 FQNEAQ (reference sequence). The CDR3 sequence is 14 residues long. CDR3 in amino acids: CASSSALDNQPQHF. The CDR3 nucleotides are TGTGCCAGCAGCAGCGCTTTGGACAATCAGCCCCAGCATTTT.

This clonotype was seen many times. This sequence joins TRBV12-3 or TRBV12-4 and TRBJ2-3; 7 bases match TRBD2. The J segment lost 1 base and the V segment lost 5 bases, leaving 9 bases of the junction unmatched. This CDR3 region has 16 residues. In nucleotides, the CDR3 is TGTGCCAGCAGTACACGACTAAGCGGGGGCACAGATACGCAGTATTTT. It translates to CASSTRLSGGTDTQYF.

This chain joins TRBV12-3 or TRBV12-4 and TRBJ2-7, with unresolved D. The CDR3 has 12 residues. V dropped 6 bases and J dropped 2 bases, with 8 bases sitting between them. The CDR3, as DNA: TGTGCCAGCAGCCCCTCCCCCTACGAGCAGTACTTC. This gives the protein CASSPSPYEQYF.

This clonotype has a handful of counts. The V call is TRBV24-1, the J call TRBJ1-5; D unclear. Trimming shortened V by 5 bases and J by 0 bases, and 7 bases separated the two germline ends. The CDR3 has 14 residues. CDR1 and CDR2 from the germline V gene are KGHDR and SFDVKD. This CDR3 is CATSGEYSNQPQHF. The CDR3 DNA sequence: TGTGCCACCAGTGGGGAGTATAGCAATCAGCCCCAGCATTTT.

In this sample, this clonotype turned up a few times. This chain connects TRBV5-1 to TRBJ1-2; possible D gene TRBD1, 5 bases. The V end was cut by 0 bases, the J end by 4 bases, with 10 bases between. CDR1 and CDR2 from the germline V gene are SGHRS and YFSETQ. This CDR3 is built from 14 residues. DNA of the CDR3: TGCGCCAGCAGCTTGGATCCGACAGCCTATGGCTACACCTTC. This gives the protein CASSLDPTAYGYTF. Together with reference TRBV5-1 and TRBJ1-2, the CDR3 gives the full variable domain: KAGVTQTPRYLIKTRGQQVTLSCSPISGHRSVSWYQQTPGQGLQFLFEYFSETQRNKGNFPGRFSGRQFSNSRSEMNVSTLELGDSALYLCASSLDPTAYGYTFGSGTRLTVV.

The chain recombines TRBV28 with TRBJ1-4; D gene unclear. Trimming shortened V by 6 bases and J by 3 bases, and 11 bases separated the two germline ends. The CDR3 loop spans 14 amino acids. CDR1 is MDHEN, CDR2 SYDVKM, per germline. The chain's CDR3 is CASRAGGANEKLFF. The CDR3 nucleotides read TGTGCCAGCAGAGCCGGCGGGGCTAATGAAAAACTGTTTTTT.